The subject of this entry is one T cell receptor beta chain. Only in-frame clones appear in the TCRdb table, and some are missing; sequencing was by immunoSEQ multiplex PCR. The table has 150,000 to 200,000 clones, roughly 91% seen once; the top ten hold more than 0.85%. The sample belongs to a study of T cell responses to AZD1222 COVID-19 vaccine. V lost 1 base, J lost 2 bases, and 11 bases lay in between. Germline V lookup: CDR1 GTSNPN, CDR2 SVGIG (reference sequence). CDR3 length: 14 residues. The TCR comes from an adult who received the MenACWY meningococcal vaccine as a control. The chain recombines TRBV30 with TRBJ1-1, with a tentative D call TRBD1 (5 bases). The specimen was peripheral blood, collected 28 days after the second dose of the MenACWY control vaccine. For the CDR3, the DNA is TGTGCCTGGAGTGCCTTAGGGGCCAACACTGAAGCTTTCTTT. Amino acid sequence: CAWSALGANTEAFF.